The 32 T cell receptor beta chains given below trace back to one sample, sequenced in a study of blood T cells in healthy people across ages. Then a second PCR, running roughly 7 to 12 cycles, was carried out with a sample-barcoded 5' primer and a J-beta primer mix. TCRdb reanalysed the 5' RACE reads using MiXCR and keeps one entry per CDR3 protein. The table includes about 770,000 distinct CDR3 sequences, about 42% detected once. The source material was blood. The source is a man in his sixties in good health.

The gene calls are TRBV4-1 and TRBJ2-4; TRBD2 might be the D (5 bases). Germline assignment: CDR1 MGHRA and CDR2 YSYEKL. V lost 0 bases and J lost 2, with 14 bases in between. The CDR3 length is 17 residues. For the CDR3, the DNA is TGCGCCAGCAGCCAAGAGGGTACCTCCGGGACCAAAAACATTCAGTACTTC. As protein: CASSQEGTSGTKNIQYF.

This chain joins TRBV21-1 and TRBJ1-2. TRBV21-1 is a documented pseudogene. The CDR3 extends over 12 amino acids. The CDR3 is CARGSRVYGYTF. In DNA form, the CDR3 reads TGTGCCAGAGGGTCGAGGGTATATGGCTACACCTTC.

The chain couples TRBV11-3 to TRBJ2-7; TRBD2 is a possible D gene (5 bases). The J call is in doubt because the DNA end fits TRBJ2-5 better. CDR1 is SGHNT, CDR2 YENEEA, per germline. This CDR3 region has 14 residues. This CDR3 reads CASSSAERRETQYF. The CDR3 DNA is TGTGCCAGCAGCTCCGCAGAGCGGAGAGAGACCCAGTACTTC.

This chain connects TRBV20-1 to TRBJ2-1; 8 positions match TRBD2. The J call may be in error: the DNA end matches TRBJ2-7 better. This CDR3 contains 16 residues. Germline V lookup: CDR1 DFQATT, CDR2 SNEGSKA (reference sequence). CDR3 sequence: CSAMTSAIRSYNEQYF. DNA of the CDR3: TGCAGTGCAATGACTAGCGCCATACGCTCCTACAATGAGCAGTACTTC.

The chain links TRBV7-2 to TRBJ2-5, with unresolved D. Looked up from germline, CDR1 is SGHTA and CDR2 is FQGNSA. V was trimmed by 1 base and J by 11 bases, leaving 20 bases between them. This CDR3 is 15 amino acids long. The CDR3, as DNA: TGTGCCAGCAGCTTAGGGACCGCCTTTCTCCTTGAGCAGTACTTC. This sequence encodes CASSLGTAFLLEQYF.

This chain uses TRBV7-3 with TRBJ2-7; weak D call: TRBD2 (6 bases). Germline lookup yields CDR1 SGHTA and CDR2 FQGTGA. The CDR3 runs to 14 residues. V lost 4 bases and J lost 10, with 20 bases in between. Here the CDR3 DNA reads TGTGCCAGCAGCTCACAGAAAAGACTAGTACCCCAGTACTTC. Translated, it gives CASSSQKRLVPQYF.

This chain's CDR3 is CASSPERGRSTEAFF. CDR3 DNA: TGTGCCAGCTCACCAGAGCGCGGGAGGAGCACTGAAGCTTTCTTT. The chain uses TRBV18 and TRBJ1-1; no definite D call. Trimming took 2 bases from V and 4 from J, leaving 14 bases between them. The germline V gene encodes CDR1 KGHSH and CDR2 LQKENI. The CDR3 runs to 15 residues.

J is TRBJ2-3 and V is TRBV12-3 or TRBV12-4, with 8 positions matching TRBD2. The CDR3 consists of 16 residues. The trim removed 0 bases at V and 2 bases at J, leaving 4 bases unmatched. The CDR3 region has the DNA TGTGCCAGCAGTTTAGCGGCTAGCGGGTTCACAGATACGCAGTATTTT. The encoded protein is CASSLAASGFTDTQYF.

The V and J genes are TRBV18 and TRBJ2-1; D may be TRBD2 (5 bases). Deletions cut 3 bases from V and 2 bases from J, with 11 bases between. Germline V CDR1 and CDR2: KGHSH, LQKENI. The CDR3 has 15 amino acids. The CDR3 coding sequence is TGTGCCAGCTCACCCTTACTAGAAACCTACAATGAGCAGTTCTTC. Translation: CASSPLLETYNEQFF.

The chain employs TRBV11-2 and TRBJ2-3, with unresolved D. From germline, CDR1 is SGHAT and CDR2 FQNNGV. Trimming cost V 4 bases and J 0 bases, with 11 bases left between them. This CDR3 spans 15 amino acids. The DNA of the CDR3 is TGTGCCAGCAGCTCTCGATCCGGTAGCACAGATACGCAGTATTTT. It specifies CASSSRSGSTDTQYF.

This clonotype was counted at least ten times. V gene TRBV6-1 combines with J gene TRBJ2-7; no firm D call. The CDR3 sequence is 14 residues long. In germline, CDR1 is MNHNS, CDR2 SASEGT. With 6 bases removed from V and 0 bases from J, the gap between germline ends came to 12 bases. The CDR3 DNA is TGTGCCAGCAGCCCCCGGGCCCCCTCCTACGAGCAGTACTTC. Its protein product is CASSPRAPSYEQYF.

The rearrangement joins TRBV27 to TRBJ2-5; D call uncertain. Trimming shortened V by 6 bases and J by 2 bases, and 10 bases separated the two germline ends. The germline V gene has CDR1 MNHEY and CDR2 SMNVEV (reference sequence). This CDR3 spans 13 amino acids. Here the CDR3 reads CASSPSRQETQYF. The CDR3, as DNA: TGTGCCAGCAGCCCATCGCGACAAGAGACCCAGTACTTC.

In its sample, this clonotype was seen a few times. The chain is built from TRBV7-9 and TRBJ2-7; possibly TRBD1 for D (6 bases). V lost 5 bases to trimming and J lost 1 base, with 15 bases between them. CDR1 is SEHNR and CDR2 is FQNEAQ in the germline V gene (reference sequence). This CDR3 contains 15 residues. CDR3 nucleotide sequence: TGTGCCAGCAGCCTGGACAGAAAGGGGTCCTACGAGCAGTACTTC. Translation gives CASSLDRKGSYEQYF.

The sample holds a few counts of this clonotype. The chain links TRBV6-1 to TRBJ1-6, with a tentative D call TRBD1 (6 bases). Per germline, CDR1 MNHNS and CDR2 SASEGT. Trimming took off 2 bases at V and 9 bases at J, with 14 bases between the two ends. The CDR3 runs 15 residues. CDR3 sequence: CASSETWARGSPLHF. In DNA, the CDR3 is TGTGCCAGCAGTGAAACGTGGGCCAGGGGTTCACCCCTCCACTTT.

Note on this clonotype: This may stem from a read error, because a much larger clone lies one nucleotide away. CDR3: CASGLAVNEQYF. Here the CDR3 DNA reads TGTGCCAGCGGCTTAGCTGTCAATGAGCAGTACTTC. The chain combines TRBV11-2 with TRBJ2-7; D gene uncertain. Per germline, CDR1 SGHAT and CDR2 FQNNGV. The CDR3 length is 12 residues.

The chain combines TRBV20-1 with TRBJ1-1; D may be TRBD1 (6 bases). CDR1 and CDR2 from the germline V gene are DFQATT and SNEGSKA (reference sequence). Trimming removed 8 bases from V and 6 bases from J, with 16 bases in between. The CDR3 has 12 residues. This chain's CDR3 is CSKYRAGAEAFF. The DNA of the CDR3 is TGCAGTAAATACAGGGCCGGGGCTGAAGCTTTCTTT.

The chain combines TRBV12-3 or TRBV12-4 with TRBJ1-5, with a weak D call TRBD1 (6 bases). CDR3 length equals 15 residues. V shed 3 bases and J shed 3 bases, with 12 bases lying between them. This CDR3 reads CASSFSNRVNQPQHF. CDR3 bases: TGTGCCAGCAGTTTTTCCAACAGGGTCAATCAGCCCCAGCATTTT.

This clonotype was counted a few times. This chain uses TRBV5-1 with TRBJ2-3; TRBD1 matches 7 bases. Per the germline V gene, CDR1 is SGHRS and CDR2 is YFSETQ. Germline trimming cut 1 base from V and 4 bases from J; bases unmatched to any gene: 3. The CDR3 runs to 14 residues. This CDR3 is CASSLRDSSDTQYF. The CDR3 DNA sequence: TGCGCCAGCAGCTTGCGGGACAGTTCAGATACGCAGTATTTT.

The rearrangement links TRBV12-3 or TRBV12-4 to TRBJ2-4, with 8 bases fitting TRBD1. The CDR3 spans 15 residues. Trimming removed 1 base from V and 5 bases from J; junction bases left unmatched: 4. Here the CDR3 reads CASSLGGTGQNIQYF. In DNA, the CDR3 is TGTGCCAGCAGTTTAGGGGGGACAGGTCAAAACATTCAGTACTTC.

This clonotype was detected a few times. The gene calls are TRBV29-1 and TRBJ2-5; TRBD2 agrees at 9 bases. Losses at the gene ends were 3 bases for V and 1 base for J; bases not matched to a gene: 3. The CDR3 spans 14 residues. In germline, CDR1 is SQVTM, CDR2 ANQGSEA. Here the CDR3 reads CSVDASGVQETQYF. The CDR3 DNA reads TGCAGCGTTGATGCTAGCGGGGTCCAAGAGACCCAGTACTTC.

The genes are TRBV3-1 and TRBJ2-1, with 9 bases aligning to TRBD1. The assigned J gene may be wrong: the sequence end matches TRBJ2-7 better. Germline V gene data show CDR1 as LGHDT and CDR2 as YNNKEL (reference sequence). This CDR3 contains 15 residues. Written as DNA, the CDR3 is TGTGCCAGCAGCCGTATTGAGACAGGGGGCTACGAGCAGTACTTC. Translated, it gives CASSRIETGGYEQYF.

This clonotype has just a few counts. V and J are TRBV28 and TRBJ2-7; TRBD1 matches 8 bases. Germline V gene sequence: CDR1 MDHEN, CDR2 SYDVKM. The CDR3 is made up of 16 amino acids. The V segment lost 4 bases and the J segment 2 bases; nucleotides outside the gene matches: 10. CDR3 coding DNA: TGTGCCAGCAGTTCTACAGCCACGGACAGGGCCTACGAGCAGTACTTC. Translating it yields CASSSTATDRAYEQYF. The full variable domain, rest sourced from reference TRBV28 and TRBJ2-7, is DVKVTQSSRYLVKRTGEKVFLECVQDMDHENMFWYRQDPGLGLRLIYFSYDVKMKEKGDIPEGYSVSREKKERFSLILESASTNQTSMYLCASSSTATDRAYEQYFGPGTRLTVT.

J is TRBJ2-7 and V is TRBV28, with 7 bases identical to TRBD1. Trimming removed 6 bases from V and 2 bases from J; junction bases left unmatched: 4. This CDR3 is built from 13 residues. From germline, CDR1 is MDHEN and CDR2 SYDVKM. Here the CDR3 DNA reads TGTGCCAGCAGGACAGGGAATGCCTACGAGCAGTACTTC. This encodes CASRTGNAYEQYF.

This clonotype was found a few times. The gene calls are TRBV6-1 and TRBJ2-5, with a possible D match to TRBD1 (5 bases). V was clipped by 6 bases and J by 2 bases, with 25 bases between them. Germline loops: CDR1 MNHNS, CDR2 SASEGT. There are 18 residues in the CDR3. This CDR3 reads CASSSGSQWIYSQETQYF. CDR3 DNA: TGTGCCAGCAGCTCAGGGTCGCAATGGATTTATTCTCAAGAGACCCAGTACTTC.

At least ten counts were recorded for this clonotype. This chain uses TRBV12-3 or TRBV12-4 with TRBJ2-7; D not certain. The CDR3 has 13 residues. V shed 1 base and J shed 2 bases, with 6 bases lying between them. The CDR3 DNA reads TGTGCCAGCAGTTTAGACAGCACCTACGAGCAGTACTTC. Translating it yields CASSLDSTYEQYF.

V gene TRBV6-5 combines with J gene TRBJ1-1; weak D call: TRBD1 (6 bases). CDR1 and CDR2 (germline): MNHEY, SVGAGI. V lost 6 bases, J lost 0 bases, and 11 bases lay in between. The CDR3 contains 14 residues. The CDR3 DNA is TGTGCCAGCAGGAGAGGGGACATGAACACTGAAGCTTTCTTT. Amino acids: CASRRGDMNTEAFF.

The V call is TRBV28, the J call TRBJ1-5; 8 bases map to TRBD1. Germline CDR1 reads MDHEN; CDR2 reads SYDVKM. With 5 bases clipped from V and 3 bases from J, the junction kept 6 bases outside the gene matches. The CDR3 is 15 residues long. The CDR3: CASSIQGADNQPQHF. Here the CDR3 DNA reads TGTGCCAGCAGTATCCAGGGGGCAGACAATCAGCCCCAGCATTTT.

There are many counts of this clonotype. V usage is TRBV3-1 and J usage is TRBJ1-1; possible D gene TRBD1, 6 bases. The V end lost 1 base, the J end lost 1 base, and 7 bases lay between the germline ends. Germline CDR1 LGHDT, CDR2 YNNKEL (reference sequence). The CDR3 is 14 residues long. CDR3 amino acids: CASSQVQGNTEAFF. For the CDR3, the DNA is TGTGCCAGCAGCCAAGTACAGGGGAACACTGAAGCTTTCTTT.

The rearrangement links TRBV12-3 or TRBV12-4 to TRBJ1-2; a weak D match, TRBD1 (6 bases). With 7 bases removed from V and 3 bases from J, the gap between germline ends came to 12 bases. CDR3 length: 13 residues. DNA of the CDR3: TGTGCCAGCAACCCGGGGGGCCACTATGGCTACACCTTC. It translates to CASNPGGHYGYTF.

The V call is TRBV12-3 or TRBV12-4, the J call TRBJ2-1; 8 bases match TRBD2. This CDR3 is built from 17 residues. V gave up 1 base and J gave up 6 bases; unmatched junction bases: 11. The CDR3 sequence is CASSLGSHAGGFNEQFF. CDR3 DNA: TGTGCCAGCAGTTTAGGTTCCCACGCGGGGGGTTTCAATGAGCAGTTCTTC.

About this clonotype: Germline and junction disagree at one end, which may indicate a read error. This chain connects TRBV3-1 to TRBJ2-5; no firm D call. CDR1 LGHDT and CDR2 YNNKEL come from the germline V gene (reference sequence). The CDR3 is 15 amino acids. CDR3 sequence reads: CASSQEGRPQEAQYF. CDR3 nucleotide sequence: TGTGCCAGCAGCCAAGAAGGTAGGCCCCAAGAGGCCCAGTACTTC.

This clonotype was observed a few times. This chain links TRBV5-8 with TRBJ2-5, with 8 positions matching TRBD1. Trimming took 1 base from V and 4 from J; bases not matched to a gene: 9. The CDR3 is 16 residues long. Germline V CDR1 and CDR2: SGHTS, YDEGEE. The CDR3 coding sequence is TGTGCCAGCAGCTTGTGGGGGGACAGGCGGGCAGAGACCCAGTACTTC. As protein: CASSLWGDRRAETQYF. The full variable domain, with the rest looked up from reference TRBV5-8 and TRBJ2-5, is EAGVTQSPTHLIKTRGQQATLRCSPISGHTSVYWYQQALGLGLQFLLWYDEGEERNRGNFPPRFSGRQFPNYSSELNVNALELEDSALYLCASSLWGDRRAETQYFGPGTRLLVL.